This TCR beta chain emerged from a study of blood T cell repertoires in COVID-19 (dated by TCRdb to about 2020). Background for the entire study: Samples covering the acute and convalescent phases of COVID-19 were provided by collaborators in the United States, Italy and Spain. Samples were obtained from the ongoing ImmuneRACE study (first 160 participants) and from roughly 1,300 subjects provided by 6 global collaborators. Where available, HLA class I and class II types were taken from metadata supplied by the sample provider and were not determined by assay-based typing. Subjects who had been exposed to COVID-19, were actively infected with it, or had recovered from it provided the deeply sampled blood TCRbeta repertoires that made up the dataset. Sample metadata almost always included a de-identified subject ID, COVID-19 status, age in years and sex. The prospective study material was composed of cDNA or gDNA derived from T cells, B-cell-depleted T cells, or PBMCs. The repertoires were released in a freely available public database intended as a resource for research on the immune response to SARS-CoV-2. The paper's findings and limits, for the study overall: How much clinical and demographic metadata was included differed by source and by participant, and the metadata was provided uncurated.

TCRbeta CDR3 regions were amplified from genomic DNA by means of the immunoSEQ Assay, a bias-controlled multiplex PCR. Turning to the authors' computational methods: The number of nucleated cells in each sample was estimated by amplification of reference gene primers within the assay. Sequence reads were collapsed and filtered to measure the absolute abundance of every unique TCRbeta CDR3 rearrangement. For each sample, productive Simpson clonality was calculated as the square root of Simpson's diversity index over productive rearrangements. TCRdb's version of the immuneACCESS table is confined to in-frame rearrangements and falls short of the full clone set. An unresolved V gene accounts for under half of the shortfall where checked; the remainder is of unknown origin. V, J and clone size were drawn from that table, and D and trimming were deduced from the DNA. Within this sample are roughly 110,000 clones, with 71% of them counted one time only. Together, the top ten hold 0.8% to 1% of the sample.

The collaborating institutions used their own protocols to collect whole blood in K2EDTA tubes. For TCRbeta analysis, collaborators shipped samples in one of three forms: frozen whole blood, isolated PBMCs, or DNA extracted from either of those sample types. Via the germline V gene, CDR1 is SGHRS and CDR2 YFSETQ. V lost 5 bases and J lost 1 base, and the count of bases not matched to a germline gene is 4. Taken from cysteine to phenylalanine, the CDR3 has 14 residues. Only the CDR3 portion is preserved as DNA: 42 bases, with reading frame beginning at the first base. Comment on this clone: Its antigen has not been determined. No much larger clonotype is one base removed from it; base qualities were not supplied.

Sequencing was done on a sample of peripheral blood. The chain couples TRBV5-1 to TRBJ2-7; the junction holds 9 bases that match TRBD2. The TCR was taken from a human donor with acute or convalescent COVID-19. The donor label of this sample is uncertain. In nucleotides, the sequence is TGCGCCAGCAGGCGGGGGGGCGCATCCTACGAGCAGTACTTC. Translated, this is CASRRGGASYEQYF.